Shown below are 17 T cell receptor beta chains from a single sample sequenced in a study of cytomegalovirus exposure and HLA in healthy donors. PCR amplification relied on 60 Vbeta primers (plus 13 Jbeta primers). Here immunoSEQ multiplex PCR was the method, and the copy in TCRdb shows in-frame clones only, minus some. The table has under 200,000 clones, roughly 80% seen once; the top ten hold more than 1.3%. Source material: PBMCs. These receptors came from a girl under 18 in good health and CMV-seropositive.

This rearrangement joins TRBV30 to TRBJ2-1; 7 nucleotides line up with TRBD2. CDR3 length: 15 residues. The V gene's germline CDR1 is GTSNPN and CDR2 SVGIG (reference sequence). With 5 bases clipped from V and 2 bases from J, the junction kept 9 bases outside the gene matches. In nucleotides, the CDR3 is TGTGCCTGGCGCACTGGTGCGGGGGCCTACAATGAGCAGTTCTTC. Translating it yields CAWRTGAGAYNEQFF.

The chain recombines TRBV4-1 with TRBJ2-7; TRBD1 might be the D (6 bases). In germline, CDR1 is MGHRA, CDR2 YSYEKL. The V end lost 4 bases, the J end lost 3 bases, and 16 bases lay between the germline ends. CDR3 length equals 15 residues. CDR3 in amino acids: CASSPRTEVGYEQYF. The DNA of the CDR3 is TGCGCCAGCAGCCCGCGGACAGAAGTTGGCTACGAGCAGTACTTC.

The chain has TRBV30 and TRBJ2-1; 10 bases match TRBD1. The CDR3 length is 15 residues. The ends lost 3 bases at V and 3 bases at J; junction bases unmatched: 5. Germline assignment: CDR1 GTSNPN and CDR2 SVGIG (reference sequence). The CDR3 loop reads CAWRETGGIYNEQFF. The CDR3 DNA is TGTGCCTGGAGAGAGACAGGGGGCATCTACAATGAGCAGTTCTTC.

The rearrangement links TRBV7-3 to TRBJ2-6, with D perhaps TRBD1 (6 bases). Deletions cut 2 bases from V and 2 bases from J, with 7 bases between. Germline CDR1 and CDR2: SGHTA and FQGTGA. This CDR3 contains 15 residues. CDR3 region: CASSLSGAGANVLTF. The CDR3 nucleotides are TGTGCCAGCAGCTTATCAGGGGCTGGGGCCAACGTCCTGACTTTC.

This rearrangement joins TRBV9 to TRBJ2-1; 10 nucleotides agree with TRBD1. This CDR3 spans 15 amino acids. CDR1 and CDR2 (germline): SGDLS, YYNGEE. J gave up 8 bases and V 3 bases, and 8 bases lay outside the gene matches. The CDR3 is CASSEMTGGFDEQFF. The CDR3 DNA sequence: TGTGCCAGCAGCGAGATGACAGGGGGCTTTGATGAGCAGTTCTTC.

The chain couples TRBV18 to TRBJ1-5; 8 nucleotides line up with TRBD1. The CDR3 is 15 residues long. With V trimmed by 6 bases and J by 1 base, 5 bases remained unmatched. In germline, CDR1 is KGHSH, CDR2 LQKENI. The CDR3 loop reads CASSRTGYSNQPQHF. The CDR3 DNA follows: TGTGCCAGCTCGCGGACAGGGTACAGCAATCAGCCCCAGCATTTT.

This sequence joins TRBV7-9 and TRBJ2-1; 7 bases match TRBD2. The CDR3 has 14 amino acids. CDR1 is SEHNR and CDR2 is FQNEAQ in the germline V gene (reference sequence). With V trimmed by 5 bases and J by 4 bases, 5 bases remained unmatched. The CDR3 region is CASSSSGYYNEQFF. The CDR3 DNA is TGTGCCAGCAGCAGTAGCGGGTATTACAATGAGCAGTTCTTC.

As to this clone: A junction end diverges from the germline sequence, so it may reflect a read error. The rearrangement links TRBV7-7 to TRBJ2-3; 8 nucleotides align to TRBD1. CDR3 length equals 15 residues. Per the germline V gene, CDR1 is SSHAT and CDR2 is FNYEAQ (reference sequence). CDR3 in DNA: TGTGCTAGCAGCTTGGGGACAGGTAGCACAGATACGCAGTATTTT. This encodes CASSLGTGSTDTQYF.

This rearrangement joins TRBV28 to TRBJ1-5; D is possibly TRBD1 (5 bases). CDR3 length: 12 residues. Germline CDR1 is MDHEN and CDR2 is SYDVKM. Trimming took 6 bases from V and 4 from J, leaving 7 bases between them. The chain's CDR3 is CASRAGNQPQHF. CDR3 sequence (DNA): TGTGCCAGCAGGGCAGGGAATCAGCCCCAGCATTTT.

This chain's CDR3 is CASSERGSSYEQYF. The CDR3 DNA reads TGTGCCAGCAGTGAAAGAGGGAGCTCCTACGAGCAGTACTTC. The chain combines TRBV2 with TRBJ2-7; a possible D gene is TRBD2 (5 bases). V lost 2 bases and J 0 bases, leaving 8 bases between the germline ends. This CDR3 has 14 amino acids. Germline-derived CDR1 and CDR2 are SNHLY and FYNNEI.

The V gene is TRBV6-6, the J gene TRBJ1-2; 8 bases are shared with TRBD1. Trimming took 7 bases from V and 5 from J; bases not matched to a gene: 9. The CDR3 length is 14 residues. CDR1 is MNHNY, CDR2 SVGAGI, per germline (reference sequence). The chain's CDR3 is CASTRDRPLYGYTF. For the CDR3, the DNA is TGTGCCAGCACCCGGGACAGGCCCCTTTATGGCTACACCTTC.

V usage is TRBV5-1 and J usage is TRBJ1-2, with D tentatively TRBD1 (6 bases). Trimming took 2 bases from V and 4 from J, leaving 6 bases between them. Germline-derived CDR1 and CDR2 are SGHRS and YFSETQ. This CDR3 is built from 12 residues. For the CDR3, the DNA is TGCGCCAGCAGCTTAGGGGGCTATGGCTACACCTTC. It is translated as CASSLGGYGYTF.

This clone has more than one count but fewer than ten. This chain uses TRBV29-1 with TRBJ2-3; 8 bases are a match to TRBD2. This CDR3 has 16 residues. Germline V gene lookup returns CDR1 SQVTM and CDR2 ANQGSEA. The V gene end was trimmed by 2 bases and the J gene end by 5 bases; junction bases not matched to a gene: 12. The CDR3 coding sequence is TGCAGCGTTGAAATTTTGCAAGCGGGAGCTCTAGATACGCAGTATTTT. Its protein product is CSVEILQAGALDTQYF.

The chain carries TRBV19 and TRBJ1-2; 9 positions match TRBD1. Per germline, CDR1 LNHDA and CDR2 SQIVND (reference sequence). This CDR3 is 14 amino acids long. Germline trimming cut 7 bases from V and 6 bases from J; bases unmatched to any gene: 9. CDR3 region: CASTHSDRGNGYTF. The CDR3 DNA sequence: TGTGCCAGTACCCATTCAGACAGGGGGAATGGCTACACCTTC.

This chain uses TRBV5-1 with TRBJ2-7, with a possible D match to TRBD1 (5 bases). V dropped 0 bases and J dropped 6 bases, with 7 bases sitting between them. CDR1 is SGHRS, CDR2 YFSETQ, per germline. CDR3 length equals 12 residues. CDR3 DNA: TGCGCCAGCAGCTTGGTTCAGGGCGAGCAGTACTTC. This translates into CASSLVQGEQYF. The entire variable domain, with the rest obtained from reference TRBV5-1 and TRBJ2-7, is as follows: KAGVTQTPRYLIKTRGQQVTLSCSPISGHRSVSWYQQTPGQGLQFLFEYFSETQRNKGNFPGRFSGRQFSNSRSEMNVSTLELGDSALYLCASSLVQGEQYFGPGTRLTVT.

The chain recombines TRBV27 with TRBJ2-2; 10 nucleotides agree with TRBD1. Losses at the gene ends were 2 bases for V and 4 bases for J; bases not matched to a gene: 4. This CDR3 spans 16 amino acids. The V gene's germline CDR1 is MNHEY and CDR2 SMNVEV (reference sequence). CDR3 loop: CASSLGGTGATGELFF. The CDR3 nucleotides read TGTGCCAGCAGTTTAGGGGGGACAGGGGCCACCGGGGAGCTGTTTTTT.

The chain joins TRBV2 to TRBJ1-1; D perhaps matches TRBD1 (5 bases). V lost 1 base to trimming and J lost 2 bases, with 14 bases between them. Germline values: CDR1 SNHLY, CDR2 FYNNEI. The CDR3 sequence is 16 residues long. CDR3 DNA: TGTGCCAGCAGTGAAGGGGCTTGGCAGGGCAACACTGAAGCTTTCTTT. Residues: CASSEGAWQGNTEAFF.